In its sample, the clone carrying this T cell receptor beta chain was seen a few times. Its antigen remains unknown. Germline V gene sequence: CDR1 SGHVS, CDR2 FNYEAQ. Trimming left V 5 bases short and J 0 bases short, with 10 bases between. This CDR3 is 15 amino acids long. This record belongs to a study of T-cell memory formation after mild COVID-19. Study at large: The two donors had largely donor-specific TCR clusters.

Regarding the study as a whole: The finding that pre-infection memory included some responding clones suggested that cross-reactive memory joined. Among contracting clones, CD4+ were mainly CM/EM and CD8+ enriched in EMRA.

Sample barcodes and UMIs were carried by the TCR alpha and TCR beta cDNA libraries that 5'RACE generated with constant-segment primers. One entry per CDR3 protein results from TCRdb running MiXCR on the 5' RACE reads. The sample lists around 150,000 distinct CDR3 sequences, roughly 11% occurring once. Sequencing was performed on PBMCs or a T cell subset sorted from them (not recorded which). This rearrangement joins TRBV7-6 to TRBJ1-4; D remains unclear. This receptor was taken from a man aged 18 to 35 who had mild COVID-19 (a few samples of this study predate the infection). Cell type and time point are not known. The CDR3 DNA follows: TGTGCCAGCAGCCTAAGGCCTTCAACTAATGAAAAACTGTTTTTT. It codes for CASSLRPSTNEKLFF.